Sequencing of this TCR beta chain was carried out in a study of blood T cell repertoires in COVID-19. Study-wide background: Researchers got acute and convalescent COVID-19 samples from the United States, Italy and Spain.

Those enrolled in Seattle joined during active infection and were followed longitudinally afterward. Authors' processing steps: How many nucleated cells were present was estimated from reference gene primer amplification. Measured with immunoSEQ multiplex PCR; TCRdb has only the in-frame clones, and not every one. V and J calls plus clone size are reproduced from that table; the DNA served to infer D and trimming. The sample holds 380,000 or so clones, around nine tenths seen once. With 2 bases clipped from V and 12 bases from J, the junction kept 7 bases outside the gene matches. The CDR3 spans 12 residues. Germline loops: CDR1 LGHNA, CDR2 YSLEER.

The chain carries TRBV4-3 and TRBJ2-7; 7 nucleotides line up with TRBD1. The clonotype originates from a woman between 55 and 75 years old with COVID-19, enrolled during active disease. The sample comprised peripheral blood. CDR3 DNA: TGCGCCAGCAGCCAACGGGACAGTCAACTGTACTTC. It is translated as CASSQRDSQLYF.